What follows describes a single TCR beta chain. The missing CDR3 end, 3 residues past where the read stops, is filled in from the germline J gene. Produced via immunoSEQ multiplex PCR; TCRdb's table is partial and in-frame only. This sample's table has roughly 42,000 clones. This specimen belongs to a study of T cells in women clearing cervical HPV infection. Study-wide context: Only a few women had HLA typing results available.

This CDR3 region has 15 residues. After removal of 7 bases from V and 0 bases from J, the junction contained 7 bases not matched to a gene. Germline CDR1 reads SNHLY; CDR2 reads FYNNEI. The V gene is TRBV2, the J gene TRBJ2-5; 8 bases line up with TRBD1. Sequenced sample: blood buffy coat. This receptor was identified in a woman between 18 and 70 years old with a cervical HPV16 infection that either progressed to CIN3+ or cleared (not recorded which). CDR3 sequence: CASKETGAYQETQYF. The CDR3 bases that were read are TGTGCCAGCAAGGAGACAGGGGCCTACCAAGAGACC.